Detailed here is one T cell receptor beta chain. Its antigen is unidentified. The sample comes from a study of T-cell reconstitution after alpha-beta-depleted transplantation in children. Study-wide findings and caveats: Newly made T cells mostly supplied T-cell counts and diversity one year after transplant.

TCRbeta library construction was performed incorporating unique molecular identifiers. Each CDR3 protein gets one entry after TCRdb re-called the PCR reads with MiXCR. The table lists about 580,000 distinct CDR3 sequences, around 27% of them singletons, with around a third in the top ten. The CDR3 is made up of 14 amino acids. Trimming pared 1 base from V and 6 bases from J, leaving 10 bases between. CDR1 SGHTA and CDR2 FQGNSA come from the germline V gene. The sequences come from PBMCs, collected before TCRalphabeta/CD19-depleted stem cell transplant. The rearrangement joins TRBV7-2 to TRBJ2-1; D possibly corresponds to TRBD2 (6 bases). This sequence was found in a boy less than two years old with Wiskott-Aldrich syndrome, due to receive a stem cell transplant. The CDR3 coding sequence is TGTGCCAGCAGCTTAGGACTAGACCTCAATGAGCAGTTCTTC. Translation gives CASSLGLDLNEQFF. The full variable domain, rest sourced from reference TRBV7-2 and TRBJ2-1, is GAGVSQSPSNKVTEKGKDVELRCDPISGHTALYWYRQSLGQGLEFLIYFQGNSAPDKSGLPSDRFSAERTGGSVSTLTIQRTQQEDSAVYLCASSLGLDLNEQFFGPGTRLTVL.